Each of the 2 T cell receptor beta chains below was sequenced from the same sample in a study of cytomegalovirus exposure and HLA in healthy donors. Clones were read by immunoSEQ multiplex PCR, and TCRdb kept only the in-frame ones, dropping some. The top ten hold 3% of the sample, which has 60,000 to 80,000 clones, about 85% seen once. The sample taken for sequencing was PBMCs. These receptors were obtained from a man aged 30-40 years in good health and CMV-seronegative.

V usage is TRBV7-3 and J usage is TRBJ2-7; D may be TRBD2 (5 bases). The V and J ends lost 8 bases and 1 base respectively, with 12 bases between them. The length of the CDR3 is 13 residues. Germline assignment: CDR1 SGHTA and CDR2 FQGTGA. The CDR3 sequence: CASASGNSYEQYF. The CDR3 bases are TGTGCCAGCGCATCGGGAAATTCCTACGAGCAGTACTTC.

This rearrangement joins TRBV6-1 to TRBJ1-5, with 9 bases lining up with TRBD1. The CDR3 has 17 amino acids. CDR1 and CDR2 from the germline V gene are MNHNS and SASEGT. The trim removed 4 bases at V and 1 base at J, leaving 8 bases unmatched. For the CDR3, the DNA is TGTGCCAGCAGTGTCAAACAGGGGGCTCGCAGCAATCAGCCCCAGCATTTT. Encoded protein: CASSVKQGARSNQPQHF.